The TCR beta chain under discussion was sequenced for a study of brain metastases from non-small cell lung cancer. Measured with immunoSEQ multiplex PCR; TCRdb has only the in-frame clones, and not every one. The sample includes a few thousand clones, 95% of them seen just once. This TCR derives from a donor aged 40 or older with non-small cell lung cancer. Material for sequencing was tumor-adjacent normal tissue.

The CDR3 loop reads CASSLERNTEAFF. CDR3 DNA sequence: TGTGCCAGCAGCTTAGAACGGAACACTGAAGCTTTCTTT. The V and J genes are TRBV11-3 and TRBJ1-1, with D hard to call. CDR1 is SGHNT and CDR2 is YENEEA in the germline V gene. Trimming cost V 0 bases and J 1 base, with 3 bases left between them. This CDR3 comprises 13 residues. The full variable domain, rest sourced from reference TRBV11-3 and TRBJ1-1, is EAGVVQSPRYKIIEKKQPVAFWCNPISGHNTLYWYLQNLGQGPELLIRYENEEAVDDSQLPKDRFSAERLKGVDSTLKIQPAELGDSAVYLCASSLERNTEAFFGQGTRLTVV.